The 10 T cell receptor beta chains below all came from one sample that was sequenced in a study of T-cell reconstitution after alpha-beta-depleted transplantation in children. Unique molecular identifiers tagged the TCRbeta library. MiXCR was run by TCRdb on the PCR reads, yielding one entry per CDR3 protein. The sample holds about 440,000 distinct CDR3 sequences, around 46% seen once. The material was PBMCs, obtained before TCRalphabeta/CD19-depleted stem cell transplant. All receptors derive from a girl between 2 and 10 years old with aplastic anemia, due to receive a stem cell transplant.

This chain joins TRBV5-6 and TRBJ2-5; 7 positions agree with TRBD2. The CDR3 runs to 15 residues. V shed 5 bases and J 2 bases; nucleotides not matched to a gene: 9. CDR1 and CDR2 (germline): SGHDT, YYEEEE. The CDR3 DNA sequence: TGTGCCAGCAGTTTTGGGACTACAAAACAAGAGACCCAGTACTTC. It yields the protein CASSFGTTKQETQYF.

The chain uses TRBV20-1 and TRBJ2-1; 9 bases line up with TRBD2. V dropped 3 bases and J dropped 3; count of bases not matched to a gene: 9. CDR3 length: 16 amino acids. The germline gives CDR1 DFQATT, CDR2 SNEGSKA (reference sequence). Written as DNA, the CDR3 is TGCAGTGCTAGGTCAGCGACTAGCGGCTACTACAATGAGCAGTTCTTC. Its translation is CSARSATSGYYNEQFF.

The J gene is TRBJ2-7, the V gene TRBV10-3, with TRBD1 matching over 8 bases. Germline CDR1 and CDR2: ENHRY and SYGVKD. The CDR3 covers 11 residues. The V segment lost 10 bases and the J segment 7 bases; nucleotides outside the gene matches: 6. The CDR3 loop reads CATAGGAEQYF. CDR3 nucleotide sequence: TGTGCCACGGCAGGGGGCGCGGAGCAGTACTTC.

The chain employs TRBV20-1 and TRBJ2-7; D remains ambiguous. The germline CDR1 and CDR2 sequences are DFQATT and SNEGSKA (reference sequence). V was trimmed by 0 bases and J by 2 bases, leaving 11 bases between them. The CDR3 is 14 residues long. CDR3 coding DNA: TGCAGTGCTAGAGAGTTGGGTCAGACCTACGAGCAGTACTTC. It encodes CSARELGQTYEQYF.

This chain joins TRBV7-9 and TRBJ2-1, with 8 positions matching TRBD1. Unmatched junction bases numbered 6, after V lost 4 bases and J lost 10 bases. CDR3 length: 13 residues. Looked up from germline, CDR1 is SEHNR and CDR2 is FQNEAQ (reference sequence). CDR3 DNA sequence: TGTGCCAGCAGCTCTGGACAGGGTGGCGAGCAGTTCTTC. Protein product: CASSSGQGGEQFF.

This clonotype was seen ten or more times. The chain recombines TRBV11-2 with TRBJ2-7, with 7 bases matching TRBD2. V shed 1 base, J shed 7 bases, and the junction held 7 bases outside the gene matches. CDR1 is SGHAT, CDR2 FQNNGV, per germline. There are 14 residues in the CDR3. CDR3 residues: CASSLAGGIKEQYF. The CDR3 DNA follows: TGTGCCAGCAGCTTAGCGGGAGGAATAAAGGAGCAGTACTTC.

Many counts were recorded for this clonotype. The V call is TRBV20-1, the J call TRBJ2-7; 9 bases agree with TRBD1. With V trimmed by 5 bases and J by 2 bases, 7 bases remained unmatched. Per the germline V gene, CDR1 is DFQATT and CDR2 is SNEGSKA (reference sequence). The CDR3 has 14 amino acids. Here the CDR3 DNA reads TGCAGTGCTGGACGGACAGGGGAGGCCTACGAGCAGTACTTC. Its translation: CSAGRTGEAYEQYF.

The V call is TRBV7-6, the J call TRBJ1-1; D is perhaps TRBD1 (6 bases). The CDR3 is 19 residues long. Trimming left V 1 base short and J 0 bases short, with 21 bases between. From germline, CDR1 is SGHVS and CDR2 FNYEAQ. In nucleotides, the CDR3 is TGTGCCAGCAGCTTAGGACGGGGGCCTTTAGGTAGGATGAACACTGAAGCTTTCTTT. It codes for CASSLGRGPLGRMNTEAFF.

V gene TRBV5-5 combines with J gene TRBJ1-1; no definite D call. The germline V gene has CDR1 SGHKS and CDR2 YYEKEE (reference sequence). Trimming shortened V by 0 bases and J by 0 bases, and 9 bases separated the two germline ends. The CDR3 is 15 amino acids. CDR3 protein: CASSLDRHMNTEAFF. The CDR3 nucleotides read TGTGCCAGCAGCTTGGACAGACACATGAACACTGAAGCTTTCTTT.

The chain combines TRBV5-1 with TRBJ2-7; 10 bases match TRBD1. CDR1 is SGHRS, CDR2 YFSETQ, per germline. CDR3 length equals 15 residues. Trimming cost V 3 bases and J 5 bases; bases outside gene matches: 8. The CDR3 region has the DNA TGCGCCAGCAGCTCCCGGGGACAGGGGATCCACGAGCAGTACTTC. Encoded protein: CASSSRGQGIHEQYF.